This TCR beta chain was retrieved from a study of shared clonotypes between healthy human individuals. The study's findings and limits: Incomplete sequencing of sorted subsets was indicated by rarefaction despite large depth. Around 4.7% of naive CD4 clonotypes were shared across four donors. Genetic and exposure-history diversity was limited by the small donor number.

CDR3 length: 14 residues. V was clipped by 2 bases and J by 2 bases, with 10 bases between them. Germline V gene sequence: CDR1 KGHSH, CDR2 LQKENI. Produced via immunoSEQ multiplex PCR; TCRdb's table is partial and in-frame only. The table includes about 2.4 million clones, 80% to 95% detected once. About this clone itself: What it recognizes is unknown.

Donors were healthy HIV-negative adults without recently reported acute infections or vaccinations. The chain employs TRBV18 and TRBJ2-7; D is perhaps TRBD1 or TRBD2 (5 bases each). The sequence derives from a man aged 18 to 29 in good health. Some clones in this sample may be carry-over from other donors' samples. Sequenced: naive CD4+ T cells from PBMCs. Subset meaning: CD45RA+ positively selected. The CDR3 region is CASSPFGTAYEQYF. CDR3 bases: TGTGCCAGCTCACCATTCGGGACCGCCTACGAGCAGTACTTC.